One sample yielded the 17 T cell receptor beta chains listed below, sequenced in a study of shared clonotypes between healthy human individuals. Here immunoSEQ multiplex PCR was the method, and the copy in TCRdb shows in-frame clones only, minus some. The table records under 850,000 clones, 72% of them present only once. The sequenced material came from memory CD4+ T cells sorted from blood. Subset given: CD45RA-negative fraction. The receptors here all came from a woman in her twenties or thirties in good health.

The sample holds one count of this clone. This sequence is one base from a far larger clone and is likely a read error. Other DNA sequences from this sample encode an identical CDR3 as well. This chain joins TRBV4-1 and TRBJ2-5; tentatively, D is TRBD1 (5 bases). The CDR3 extends over 15 amino acids. V was pared by 1 base and J by 5 bases, with 14 bases between. Per the germline V gene, CDR1 is MGHRA and CDR2 is YSYEKL. The CDR3 is CASSQADTLGETQYF. CDR3 nucleotide sequence: TGCGCCAGCAGCCAAGCGGACACCCTGGGGGAGACCCAGTACTTC.

The chain joins TRBV28 to TRBJ1-5; D uncertain. The CDR3 spans 11 residues. Germline values: CDR1 MDHEN, CDR2 SYDVKM. V was cut by 8 bases and J by 9 bases, with 11 bases left in between. CDR3 in DNA: TGTGCCAGCTCTCTGGATGGGCCCCAGCATTTT. Its protein is CASSLDGPQHF. Filled out from reference TRBV28 and TRBJ1-5, the complete variable domain reads DVKVTQSSRYLVKRTGEKVFLECVQDMDHENMFWYRQDPGLGLRLIYFSYDVKMKEKGDIPEGYSVSREKKERFSLILESASTNQTSMYLCASSLDGPQHFGDGTRLSIL.

V usage is TRBV25-1 and J usage is TRBJ2-5, with D maybe TRBD1 (7 bases). The germline V and J ends were trimmed by 0 bases and 4 bases, with 18 bases remaining between them. CDR1 MGHDK and CDR2 SYGVNS come from the germline V gene. The CDR3 covers 17 residues. The CDR3 DNA is TGTGCCAGCAGTGAATATCTCCTCAGGGGGGTTGGAGAGACCCAGTACTTC. It specifies CASSEYLLRGVGETQYF.

Note on this clone: Mismatch with germline at one junction end may stem from a read error. V usage is TRBV2 and J usage is TRBJ2-7; D remains ambiguous. Looked up from germline, CDR1 is SNHLY and CDR2 is FYNNEI. The CDR3 covers 12 residues. In DNA form, the CDR3 reads TGTGCCAGCAGTGAGGGCGGATACGGGCAGTACTTC. It yields the protein CASSEGGYGQYF. Looking up the rest from reference TRBV2 and TRBJ2-7 gives the full variable domain: EPEVTQTPSHQVTQMGQEVILRCVPISNHLYFYWYRQILGQKVEFLVSFYNNEISEKSEIFDDQFSVERPDGSNFTLKIRSTKLEDSAMYFCASSEGGYGQYFGPGTRLTVT.

V gene TRBV28 combines with J gene TRBJ2-7, with 9 bases lining up with TRBD1. CDR1 MDHEN and CDR2 SYDVKM come from the germline V gene. This CDR3 has 14 residues. V dropped 4 bases and J dropped 3; count of bases not matched to a gene: 4. This chain's CDR3 is CASSSGQGDYEQYF. The CDR3 coding sequence is TGTGCCAGCAGTTCGGGACAGGGCGACTACGAGCAGTACTTC. The full variable domain, completed using reference TRBV28 and TRBJ2-7, is DVKVTQSSRYLVKRTGEKVFLECVQDMDHENMFWYRQDPGLGLRLIYFSYDVKMKEKGDIPEGYSVSREKKERFSLILESASTNQTSMYLCASSSGQGDYEQYFGPGTRLTVT.

The CDR3 nucleotides read TGTGCCAGCAGCCGAACAGGGGACGGTGGGGGCTACACCTTC. It translates to CASSRTGDGGGYTF. V usage is TRBV5-4 and J usage is TRBJ1-2; 7 bases agree with TRBD1. The CDR3 consists of 14 residues. Trimming removed 4 bases from V and 8 bases from J; junction bases left unmatched: 11. CDR1 SGHNT and CDR2 YYREEE come from the germline V gene (reference sequence).

This clone has a single count. The chain carries TRBV5-1 and TRBJ2-5; 8 nucleotides match TRBD2. CDR1 is SGHRS and CDR2 is YFSETQ in the germline V gene. J gave up 5 bases and V 1 base, and 4 bases lay outside the gene matches. The CDR3 has 14 residues. CDR3 nucleotides: TGCGCCAGCAGCTTGCCAGGCGGGGGGGAGACCCAGTACTTC. Protein product: CASSLPGGGETQYF.

The chain employs TRBV7-9 and TRBJ2-7, with 13 bases lining up with TRBD2. CDR3 length: 16 amino acids. With V trimmed by 1 base and J by 4 bases, 4 bases remained unmatched. From germline, CDR1 is SEHNR and CDR2 FQNEAQ (reference sequence). The CDR3 loop is CASSLGTSGSIYEQYF. Here the CDR3 DNA reads TGTGCCAGCAGCTTAGGGACTAGCGGGAGTATATACGAGCAGTACTTC.

Only a few counts were recorded for this clone. CDR3 in DNA: TGCGCCAGCAACCCAGGGACAGGGTCCGATACGCAGTATTTT. Translated, it gives CASNPGTGSDTQYF. The rearrangement joins TRBV5-1 to TRBJ2-3, with TRBD1 matching 9 bases. J gave up 6 bases and V 6 bases, and 8 bases lay outside the gene matches. Germline V gene sequence: CDR1 SGHRS, CDR2 YFSETQ. CDR3 size: 14 residues.

Of note for this clone: Other nucleotide sequences in the sample specify the same CDR3. The J gene is TRBJ2-7, the V gene TRBV19; 13 bases fit TRBD2. The CDR3 covers 15 residues. The J segment lost 7 bases and the V segment lost 3 bases, leaving 6 bases of the junction unmatched. Germline V gene lookup returns CDR1 LNHDA and CDR2 SQIVND (reference sequence). The CDR3 nucleotides read TGTGCCAGTAGTATCAGGACTAGCGGGAGAATTGAGCAGTACTTC. Its translation is CASSIRTSGRIEQYF.

In regard to this clone: The likely explanation is a read error, given a far larger clone one base away. The same CDR3 arises from other DNA sequences in this sample as well. The rearrangement uses TRBV11-2 and TRBJ2-5; D ambiguous. The J call could be wrong; TRBJ2-7 is a better fit for the DNA end. The germline gives CDR1 SGHAT, CDR2 FQNNGV. This CDR3 has 13 amino acids. The CDR3 reads CASSLGNNYEQYF. The CDR3 DNA is TGTGCCAGCAGCTTAGGAAACAACTACGAGCAGTACTTC.

V and J are TRBV5-1 and TRBJ1-4; tentatively, D is TRBD1 (6 bases). The ends were cut back, 5 bases at V and 3 bases at J, with 23 bases in the middle. CDR1 is SGHRS, CDR2 YFSETQ, per germline. CDR3 size: 18 residues. The CDR3: CASSSGGATSTPNEKLFF. The CDR3 bases are TGCGCCAGCAGTTCCGGGGGGGCTACCTCCACACCTAATGAAAAACTGTTTTTT.

The rearrangement joins TRBV18 to TRBJ1-4, with a weak D call TRBD1 (5 bases). Between the trimmed V and J ends, which lost 0 bases and 13 bases, there was a span of 18 bases. Germline values: CDR1 KGHSH, CDR2 LQKENI. The CDR3 runs 15 residues. Here the CDR3 DNA reads TGTGCCAGCTCACCACCCCGGGACGGCACTGAGAGACTGTTTTTT. Protein sequence: CASSPPRDGTERLFF.

On this clone: Other DNA sequences from this sample encode an identical CDR3 as well. The chain links TRBV19 to TRBJ2-7; D call uncertain. The V end was cut by 1 base, the J end by 3 bases, with 7 bases between. The CDR3 consists of 13 residues. CDR1 is LNHDA and CDR2 is SQIVND in the germline V gene (reference sequence). The CDR3 nucleotides read TGTGCCAGTAGTATAGGCCACAGCTACGAGCAGTACTTC. Encoded protein: CASSIGHSYEQYF.

This clone was observed a few times. A read error is the likely source, as a far larger clone sits one nucleotide away. Other DNA sequences in this sample translate to the same CDR3. The chain joins TRBV11-3 to TRBJ2-7; 7 nucleotides align to TRBD2. The CDR3 runs 14 residues. The ends lost 3 bases at V and 0 bases at J; junction bases unmatched: 2. The germline V gene has CDR1 SGHNT and CDR2 YENEEA. In DNA, the CDR3 is TGTGCCAGCAGCTTCCAGCGGGACTCCTACGAGCAGTACTTC. Translation gives CASSFQRDSYEQYF. The full variable domain, its missing parts supplied by reference TRBV11-3 and TRBJ2-7, is EAGVVQSPRYKIIEKKQPVAFWCNPISGHNTLYWYLQNLGQGPELLIRYENEEAVDDSQLPKDRFSAERLKGVDSTLKIQPAELGDSAVYLCASSFQRDSYEQYFGPGTRLTVT.

V usage is TRBV16 and J usage is TRBJ2-1; no definite D call. Germline-derived CDR1 and CDR2 are KGHSY and FQNENV. CDR3 length: 14 amino acids. The V gene lost 4 bases and the J gene lost 8 bases, with 15 bases spanning the gap. In nucleotides, the CDR3 is TGTGCCAGCAGCCGTCACGCCTCTGAGGATGAGCAGTTCTTC. Translating it yields CASSRHASEDEQFF.

The V gene is TRBV27, the J gene TRBJ1-4; D uncertain. This CDR3 has 13 amino acids. V lost 5 bases to trimming and J lost 5 bases, with 9 bases between them. The germline CDR1 and CDR2 sequences are MNHEY and SMNVEV (reference sequence). In DNA, the CDR3 is TGTGCCAGCAGTCCCCGGCCAAATGAAAAACTGTTTTTT. Translated, it gives CASSPRPNEKLFF.